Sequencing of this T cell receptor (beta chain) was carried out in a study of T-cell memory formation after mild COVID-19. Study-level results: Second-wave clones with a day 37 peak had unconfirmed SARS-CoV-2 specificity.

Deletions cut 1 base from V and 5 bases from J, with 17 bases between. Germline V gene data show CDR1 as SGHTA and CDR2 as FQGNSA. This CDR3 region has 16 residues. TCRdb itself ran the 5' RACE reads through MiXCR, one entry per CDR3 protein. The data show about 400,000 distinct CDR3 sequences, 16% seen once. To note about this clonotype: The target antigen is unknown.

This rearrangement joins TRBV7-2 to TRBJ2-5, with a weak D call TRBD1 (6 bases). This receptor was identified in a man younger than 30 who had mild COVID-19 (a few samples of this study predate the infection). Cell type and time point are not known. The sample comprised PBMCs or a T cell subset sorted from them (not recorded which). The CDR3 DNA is TGTGCCAGCAGCTTAGTGGACAGTGGGGTTGAGGAGACCCAGTACTTC. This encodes CASSLVDSGVEETQYF.